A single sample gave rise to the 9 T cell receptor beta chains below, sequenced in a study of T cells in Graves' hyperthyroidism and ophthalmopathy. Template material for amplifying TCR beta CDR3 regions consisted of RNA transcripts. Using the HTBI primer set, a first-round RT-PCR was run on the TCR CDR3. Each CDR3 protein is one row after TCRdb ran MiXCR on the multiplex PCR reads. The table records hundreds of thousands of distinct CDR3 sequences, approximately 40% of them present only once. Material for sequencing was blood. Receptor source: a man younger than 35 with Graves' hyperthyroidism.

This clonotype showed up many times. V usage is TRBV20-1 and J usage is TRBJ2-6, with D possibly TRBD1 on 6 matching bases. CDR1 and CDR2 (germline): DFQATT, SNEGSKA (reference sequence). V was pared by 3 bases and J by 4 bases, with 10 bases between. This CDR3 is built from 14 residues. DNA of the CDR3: TGCAGTGCTAGTCCAGGGGCAGGGGCCAACGTCCTGACTTTC. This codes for CSASPGAGANVLTF.

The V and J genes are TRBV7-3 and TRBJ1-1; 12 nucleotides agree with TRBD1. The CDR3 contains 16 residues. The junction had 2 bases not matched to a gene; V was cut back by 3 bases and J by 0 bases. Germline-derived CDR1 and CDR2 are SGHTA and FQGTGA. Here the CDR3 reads CASSLGQGAMNTEAFF. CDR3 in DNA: TGTGCCAGCAGCTTGGGACAGGGGGCTATGAACACTGAAGCTTTCTTT. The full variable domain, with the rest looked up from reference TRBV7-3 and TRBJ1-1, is GAGVSQTPSNKVTEKGKYVELRCDPISGHTALYWYRQSLGQGPEFLIYFQGTGAADDSGLPNDRFFAVRPEGSVSTLKIQRTERGDSAVYLCASSLGQGAMNTEAFFGQGTRLTVV.

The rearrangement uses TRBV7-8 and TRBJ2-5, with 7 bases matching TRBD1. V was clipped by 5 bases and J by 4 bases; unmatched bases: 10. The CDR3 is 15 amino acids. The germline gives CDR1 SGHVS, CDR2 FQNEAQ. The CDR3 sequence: CASSPTQGIAETQYF. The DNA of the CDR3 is TGTGCCAGCAGCCCTACACAGGGGATAGCAGAGACCCAGTACTTC.

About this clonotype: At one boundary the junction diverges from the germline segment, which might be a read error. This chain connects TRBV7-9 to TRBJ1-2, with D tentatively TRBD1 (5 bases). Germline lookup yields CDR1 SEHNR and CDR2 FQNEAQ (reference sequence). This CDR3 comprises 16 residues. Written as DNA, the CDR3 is TGCGCCAGCAGCCAAGAAATTGGGACGCAAGACTATGGCTACACCTTC. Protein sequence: CASSQEIGTQDYGYTF.

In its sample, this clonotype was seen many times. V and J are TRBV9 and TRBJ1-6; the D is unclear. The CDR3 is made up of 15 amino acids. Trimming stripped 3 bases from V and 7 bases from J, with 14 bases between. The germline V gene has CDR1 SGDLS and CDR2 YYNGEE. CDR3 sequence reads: CASSDTEGLNSPLHF. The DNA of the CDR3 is TGTGCCAGCAGCGACACGGAGGGCTTAAATTCACCCCTCCACTTT. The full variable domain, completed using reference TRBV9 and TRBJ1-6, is DSGVTQTPKHLITATGQRVTLRCSPRSGDLSVYWYQQSLDQGLQFLIQYYNGEERAKGNILERFSAQQFPDLHSELNLSSLELGDSALYFCASSDTEGLNSPLHFGNGTRLTVT.

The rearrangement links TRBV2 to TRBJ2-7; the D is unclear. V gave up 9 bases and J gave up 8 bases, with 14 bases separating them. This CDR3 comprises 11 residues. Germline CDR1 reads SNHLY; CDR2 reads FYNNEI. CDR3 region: CARVNQPQQYF. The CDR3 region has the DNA TGTGCCAGAGTCAATCAGCCCCAGCAGTACTTC.

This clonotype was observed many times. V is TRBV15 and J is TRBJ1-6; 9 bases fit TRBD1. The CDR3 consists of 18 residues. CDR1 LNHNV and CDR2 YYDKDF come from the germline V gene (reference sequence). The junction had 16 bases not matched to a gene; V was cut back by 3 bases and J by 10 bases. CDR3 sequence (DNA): TGTGCCACCAGCAGTTCCGGGACAGGGTTGGGGCTAAACTCACCCCTCCACTTT. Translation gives CATSSSGTGLGLNSPLHF.

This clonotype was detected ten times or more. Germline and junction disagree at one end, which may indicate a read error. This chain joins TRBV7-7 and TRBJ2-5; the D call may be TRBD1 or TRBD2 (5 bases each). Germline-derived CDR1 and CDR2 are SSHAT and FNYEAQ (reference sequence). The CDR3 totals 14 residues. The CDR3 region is CASSPGTNQETQYF. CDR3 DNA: TGTGCTAGCAGCCCCGGGACGAATCAAGAGACCCAGTACTTC.

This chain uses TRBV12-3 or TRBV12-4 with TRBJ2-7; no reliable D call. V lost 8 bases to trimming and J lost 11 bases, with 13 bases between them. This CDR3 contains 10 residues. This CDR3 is CASAEGIKYF. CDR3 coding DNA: TGTGCCAGCGCTGAAGGGATTAAGTACTTC.